One and the same sample provided the 8 T cell receptor beta chains below, sequenced in a study of a mutant IDH1 vaccine in newly diagnosed glioma (dated by TCRdb to the early 2020s). Per the publication, the time point label means: week 23, last vaccination. Each vaccine dose, consisting of 300 ug of a 20-mer mutant IDH1 peptide in Montanide, was administered subcutaneously with topical imiquimod. These receptors' targets are unknown. The protocol used for the library was the immunoSEQ multiplex PCR assay. TCRdb holds this immuneACCESS table with in-frame rearrangements only. Some clones are missing; in checked studies, unresolved V genes explain under half, and the rest has no known cause. The sample table records approximately 60,000 clones; more than 75% of these occur just once. The biggest ten clones account for approximately 3.7% of the sample. The sequenced sample was PBMCs, obtained from a glioma patient whose treatment included an IDH1 peptide vaccine. Source of these receptors: a man aged 25 to 40 with glioma.

This chain joins TRBV7-8 and TRBJ2-5; no firm D call. Germline V gives CDR1 SGHVS, CDR2 FQNEAQ. This CDR3 comprises 15 residues. V dropped 2 bases and J dropped 5 bases, with 15 bases sitting between them. CDR3 protein: CASSLSQTRAETQYF. The DNA of the CDR3 is TGTGCCAGCAGCTTATCACAGACCCGGGCGGAGACCCAGTACTTC.

V gene TRBV19 combines with J gene TRBJ2-7; no definite D call. The CDR3 sequence is 13 residues long. Germline CDR1 and CDR2: LNHDA and SQIVND (reference sequence). V was clipped by 5 bases and J by 0 bases, with 8 bases between them. The CDR3 sequence is CASSYGGSYEQYF. Here the CDR3 DNA reads TGTGCCAGTAGTTACGGCGGCTCCTACGAGCAGTACTTC. Full variable domain (missing parts from reference TRBV19 and TRBJ2-7): DGGITQSPKYLFRKEGQNVTLSCEQNLNHDAMYWYRQDPGQGLRLIYYSQIVNDFQKGDIAEGYSVSREKKESFPLTVTSAQKNPTAFYLCASSYGGSYEQYFGPGTRLTVT.

This clone was seen just once. The rearrangement uses TRBV7-9 and TRBJ2-3, with D uncertain. V gave up 8 bases and J gave up 4 bases, with 13 bases separating them. The CDR3 sequence is 13 residues long. From germline, CDR1 is SEHNR and CDR2 FQNEAQ (reference sequence). Here the CDR3 reads CASSLLGSDTQYF. The CDR3 DNA reads TGTGCCAGCTCCCTTCTCGGCTCAGATACGCAGTATTTT.

The V and J genes are TRBV6-1 and TRBJ2-7; possible D gene TRBD1, 6 bases. Germline CDR1 and CDR2: MNHNS and SASEGT. The CDR3 has 13 amino acids. Trimming removed 8 bases at V and 3 bases at J, with 14 bases between. CDR3 coding DNA: TGTGCCAGCGACACCGGGACACGCTACGAGCAGTACTTC. Its protein is CASDTGTRYEQYF.

CDR3 DNA sequence: TGTGCCAGTAGAAGTCAGGGATCTAGCACAGATACGCAGTATTTT. It yields the protein CASRSQGSSTDTQYF. This rearrangement joins TRBV19 to TRBJ2-3, with a possible D match to TRBD1 (5 bases). CDR3 length: 15 residues. Trimming took 6 bases from V and 0 from J, leaving 13 bases between them. Germline lookup yields CDR1 LNHDA and CDR2 SQIVND (reference sequence).

The V gene is TRBV2, the J gene TRBJ2-7; maybe TRBD1 (6 bases). The V and J ends lost 6 bases and 6 bases respectively, with 12 bases between them. Germline assignment: CDR1 SNHLY and CDR2 FYNNEI. This CDR3 spans 12 amino acids. The CDR3 DNA sequence: TGTGCCAGCAGCATTGCAGGGGCCGAGCAGTACTTC. Translating gives CASSIAGAEQYF.

The V gene is TRBV7-9, the J gene TRBJ2-7; perhaps D is TRBD1 or TRBD2 (6 bases each). V gave up 5 bases and J gave up 6 bases, with 20 bases separating them. This CDR3 has 15 residues. From germline, CDR1 is SEHNR and CDR2 FQNEAQ (reference sequence). Written as DNA, the CDR3 is TGTGCCAGCAGCCAAAAGGGGGGCAGGGACTCCGAGCAGTACTTC. Translating it yields CASSQKGGRDSEQYF.

The chain is built from TRBV7-2 and TRBJ1-4; 9 nucleotides match TRBD1. The CDR3 runs to 16 residues. V was pared by 2 bases and J by 8 bases, with 9 bases of the junction left unmatched. Per the germline V gene, CDR1 is SGHTA and CDR2 is FQGNSA. CDR3 bases: TGTGCCAGCAGCTTAACTGTGGGGACAGGGCCAGAAAAACTGTTTTTT. Translated: CASSLTVGTGPEKLFF.